Listed below are T cell receptor beta chains from one sample, sequenced in a study of blood T cell repertoires in COVID-19. Measured with immunoSEQ multiplex PCR; TCRdb has only the in-frame clones, and not every one. Of 25,000 to 35,000 clones in the sample, 70% to 90% are singletons; the top ten hold about 12%. The source material was peripheral blood. These receptors were collected from a human donor in a cohort sampled during active COVID-19. The donor label of this sample is uncertain. Each CDR3 is given with its conserved first and last residue. A D gene is named only where the DNA matches it firmly. The size of a clone is reported for some rows only, either as once, few or many, or as a class for expanded clones.

V gene	D gene	J gene	clone size	CDR3 protein	CDR3 DNA
TRBV5-1	TRBD1	TRBJ2-1	once	CASSTGTGWPNEQFF	TGCGCCAGCAGCACCGGGACAGGGTGGCCCAATGAGCAGTTCTTC
TRBV18	NA	TRBJ1-1	NA	CASSQKLTEVNTEAFF	TGTGCCAGCTCACAAAAATTGACCGAGGTGAACACTGAAGCTTTCTTT
TRBV6-5	TRBD1	TRBJ1-2	NA	CASSYDRTGNYGYTF	TGTGCCAGCAGTTACGATAGGACAGGGAACTATGGCTACACCTTC
TRBV12-5	NA	TRBJ1-4	once	CASGGGNRGEKLFF	TGTGCTAGTGGCGGGGGAAATCGAGGGGAAAAACTGTTTTTT
TRBV5-1	TRBD2	TRBJ2-1	NA	CASSLRLAGGAYNEQFF	TGCGCCAGCAGCCTCCGACTAGCGGGAGGCGCCTACAATGAGCAGTTCTTC
TRBV28	NA	TRBJ2-1	NA	CASSSYRNNEQFF	TGTGCCAGCAGTTCATACAGAAACAATGAGCAGTTCTTC
TRBV30	NA	TRBJ1-3	once	CAWSVPAGNTIYF	TGTGCCTGGAGTGTACCGGCTGGAAACACCATATATTTT
TRBV19	TRBD1	TRBJ2-3	NA	CASSKTQGAGTDTQYF	TGTGCCAGTAGTAAAACACAGGGGGCTGGCACAGATACGCAGTATTTT
TRBV28	TRBD2	TRBJ2-1	once	CASSTQASGTSGYNEQFF	TGTGCCAGCAGTACACAGGCGTCCGGGACTAGCGGTTACAATGAGCAGTTCTTC
TRBV3-1/TRBV3-2	NA	TRBJ1-1	NA	CASSQGASDTEAFF	TGTGCCAGCAGCCAAGGAGCCAGCGACACTGAAGCTTTCTTT
TRBV5-5	NA	TRBJ2-5	NA	CASSFGGLAGETQYF	TGTGCCAGCAGCTTTGGAGGCCTGGCGGGAGAGACCCAGTACTTC
TRBV10-2	TRBD2	TRBJ2-7	NA	CASRGGTSGVYEQYF	TGCGCCAGCAGAGGGGGGACTAGCGGCGTCTACGAGCAGTACTTC
TRBV5-8	NA	TRBJ2-7	NA	CASSSRGPDEQYF	TGTGCCAGCAGCTCTCGGGGTCCCGACGAGCAGTACTTC
TRBV30	TRBD2	TRBJ2-3	once	CAWRKLAGATDTQYF	TGTGCCTGGAGGAAACTAGCGGGGGCCACAGATACGCAGTATTTT
TRBV4-1	NA	TRBJ2-1	NA	CASSQEWGVTEQFF	TGCGCCAGCAGCCAAGAATGGGGAGTGACTGAGCAGTTCTTC
TRBV14	TRBD1	TRBJ2-7	NA	CASSQEGQGRGRAYEQYF	TGTGCCAGCAGCCAAGAAGGACAGGGAAGGGGTAGGGCCTACGAGCAGTACTTC
TRBV2	NA	TRBJ2-1	NA	CASSEKVVPPLRDEQFF	TGTGCCAGCAGTGAAAAGGTTGTACCACCCCTGAGGGATGAGCAGTTCTTC
TRBV24-1	TRBD1	TRBJ2-1	NA	CATSDNSGTGFSYNEQFF	TGTGCCACCAGTGACAACTCCGGGACAGGGTTTTCCTACAATGAGCAGTTCTTC
TRBV10-2	TRBD2	TRBJ2-2	NA	CASRQLAVRELFF	TGCGCCAGCAGACAACTAGCGGTCCGGGAGCTGTTTTTT
TRBV4-1	TRBD1	TRBJ1-5	few	CASSQGTDRGRQPQHF	TGCGCCAGCAGCCAAGGAACGGACAGGGGCCGTCAGCCCCAGCATTTT
TRBV6-6	TRBD2	TRBJ2-1	NA	CASRTSGTLNEQFF	TGTGCCAGCAGGACTAGCGGGACATTAAATGAGCAGTTCTTC
TRBV6-5	TRBD1	TRBJ1-2	NA	CASSYSGQEYHGYTF	TGTGCCAGCAGTTACTCCGGACAGGAGTATCATGGCTACACCTTC
TRBV7-9	NA	TRBJ2-1	NA	CASSLGGVSEQFF	TGTGCCAGCAGCTTAGGGGGAGTCAGTGAGCAGTTCTTC
TRBV28	NA	TRBJ1-3	NA	CASISSGNTIYF	TGTGCCAGTATCTCCTCTGGAAACACCATATATTTT
TRBV10-2	NA	TRBJ2-3	NA	CASSERAGLTDTQYF	TGCGCCAGCAGTGAGAGGGCGGGACTCACAGATACGCAGTATTTT
TRBV2	TRBD1	TRBJ1-1	NA	CASLQDRGSTEAFF	TGTGCCAGTCTACAGGACAGGGGGTCCACTGAAGCTTTCTTT
TRBV15	TRBD2	TRBJ2-1	NA	CATSKTSGNVLSEQFF	TGTGCCACCAGCAAAACTAGCGGGAACGTGCTTAGTGAGCAGTTCTTC
TRBV2	TRBD2	TRBJ2-4	NA	CASSGTSGDIQYF	TGTGCCAGCAGTGGGACTAGCGGAGACATTCAGTACTTC
TRBV2	TRBD1	TRBJ2-7	once	CASSRAGQGYEQYF	TGTGCCAGCAGCCGGGCGGGACAGGGTTACGAGCAGTACTTC
TRBV18	TRBD1	TRBJ2-5	NA	CASSPGQGVKTQYF	TGTGCCAGCTCACCAGGGCAGGGGGTAAAGACCCAGTACTTC
TRBV19	NA	TRBJ1-1	few	CASSAREGMLNTEAFF	TGTGCCAGTAGTGCCCGGGAGGGGATGCTGAACACTGAAGCTTTCTTT
TRBV9	NA	TRBJ2-5	NA	CASSVVGQPSETQYF	TGTGCCAGCAGCGTAGTTGGACAGCCATCAGAGACCCAGTACTTC
TRBV7-9	TRBD2	TRBJ2-1	NA	CASSSSSGSYEQFF	TGTGCCAGCAGCTCTTCTAGCGGGAGCTATGAGCAGTTCTTC
TRBV5-4	TRBD2	TRBJ2-3	once	CASRPGGGSGRLSTDTQYF	TGTGCCAGCAGGCCTGGGGGTGGCAGCGGGAGGTTAAGCACAGATACGCAGTATTTT
TRBV2	NA	TRBJ1-1	once	CASSQDRSEAFF	TGTGCCAGCAGTCAGGACAGATCTGAAGCTTTCTTT
TRBV5-1	TRBD2	TRBJ2-1	NA	CASSWGGLSADEQFF	TGCGCCAGCAGCTGGGGGGGTCTTTCCGCCGATGAGCAGTTCTTC
TRBV3-1/TRBV3-2	TRBD1	TRBJ1-3	NA	CASSRQGGSGNTIYF	TGTGCCAGCAGTCGACAGGGAGGCTCTGGAAACACCATATATTTT
TRBV18	NA	TRBJ2-7	NA	CASSPPSGRTLYEQYF	TGTGCCAGCTCACCACCTTCGGGGAGAACCCTCTACGAGCAGTACTTC
TRBV28	TRBD1	TRBJ1-2	NA	CASSLGSGQGYGYTF	TGTGCCAGCAGTTTAGGGTCGGGACAGGGCTATGGCTACACCTTC
TRBV11-3	TRBD2	TRBJ2-1	NA	CASSVAGYNEQFF	TGTGCCAGCAGCGTAGCGGGATACAATGAGCAGTTCTTC
TRBV6-1	NA	TRBJ2-5	NA	CASSESFRETQYF	TGTGCCAGCAGTGAGAGTTTTCGAGAGACCCAGTACTTC
TRBV5-1	NA	TRBJ1-1	NA	CASSFGGGALNTEAFF	TGCGCCAGCAGCTTCGGCGGGGGGGCACTAAACACTGAAGCTTTCTTT
TRBV29-1	TRBD2	TRBJ2-1	NA	CSVPGEGPYNEQFF	TGCAGCGTTCCCGGGGAGGGGCCCTACAATGAGCAGTTCTTC
TRBV11-3	NA	TRBJ2-2	few	CASSLQTEAGELFF	TGTGCCAGCAGCCTGCAGACGGAGGCCGGGGAGCTGTTTTTT
TRBV4-2	TRBD2	TRBJ2-1	NA	CASSLVTSGVFDEQFF	TGTGCCAGCAGCCTTGTTACTAGCGGGGTCTTCGATGAGCAGTTCTTC
TRBV10-3	TRBD2	TRBJ2-7	NA	CAISASGATGEQYF	TGTGCCATCAGTGCTAGCGGGGCTACGGGCGAGCAGTACTTC
TRBV30	NA	TRBJ1-5	few	CAWSVRGGPQPQHF	TGTGCCTGGAGTGTACGAGGGGGACCTCAGCCCCAGCATTTT
TRBV19	NA	TRBJ2-5	NA	CASGRRGETQYF	TGTGCCAGTGGCCGTAGGGGGGAGACCCAGTACTTC
TRBV6-5	TRBD1	TRBJ1-2	NA	CASSPGQSYGYTF	TGTGCCAGCAGTCCGGGACAGAGCTATGGCTACACCTTC
TRBV18	NA	TRBJ1-5	few	CASSQGYSNQPQHF	TGTGCCAGCTCACAGGGGTATAGCAATCAGCCCCAGCATTTT
TRBV5-1	TRBD1	TRBJ1-3	NA	CASSLGTGPTGNTIYF	TGCGCCAGCAGCCTCGGGACAGGGCCCACTGGAAACACCATATATTTT
TRBV18	TRBD1	TRBJ2-2	NA	CASSPLPPTGDTGELFF	TGTGCCAGCTCACCGCTCCCCCCGACAGGGGACACCGGGGAGCTGTTTTTT
TRBV19	NA	TRBJ1-5	NA	CASSQGFGNQPQHF	TGTGCCAGCTCACAGGGTTTTGGCAATCAGCCCCAGCATTTT
TRBV24-1	TRBD1	TRBJ1-1	NA	CATSGQGAAGNTEAFF	TGTGCCACCTCCGGTCAGGGGGCCGCGGGAAACACTGAAGCTTTCTTT
TRBV6-5	NA	TRBJ1-5	NA	CASSYGGRSNQPQHF	TGTGCCAGCAGTTACGGGGGGAGAAGCAATCAGCCCCAGCATTTT
TRBV5-1	NA	TRBJ2-7	NA	CASSWAGGLGEQYF	TGCGCCAGCAGCTGGGCTGGGGGCCTCGGCGAGCAGTACTTC